The clone carrying this TCR beta chain came up many times. The antigen remains unidentified. Trimming stripped 5 bases from V and 2 bases from J, with 15 bases between. In germline, CDR1 is SEHNR, CDR2 FQNEAQ (reference sequence). There are 16 residues in the CDR3. Regions amplified from RNA transcripts were the TCR beta CDR3 regions. TCR CDR3 underwent first-round RT-PCR with the HTBI primer set. In TCRdb, the multiplex PCR reads were re-called with MiXCR into one record per CDR3 protein. Of 550,000 to 700,000 distinct CDR3 sequences listed, about 43% were seen once; the top ten hold around a fifth. This entry is derived from a study of T cells in Graves' hyperthyroidism and ophthalmopathy. Patients were excluded for uncontrolled infection, other autoimmune disease, pregnancy or lactation. Diagnosis relied on clinical symptoms, serum thyroxine and TRAb, thyroid ultrasound and orbital computed tomography.

Study results and caveats: Onset of ophthalmopathy came a median approximately 6 months after the model predicted it. Stable hyperthyroidism was separated from ophthalmopathy by a model based on 13 V-J features.

This receptor was identified in an adult woman with Graves' disease, either hyperthyroidism or ophthalmopathy (not recorded which). The chain combines TRBV7-9 with TRBJ2-2, with D perhaps assigned TRBD1 or TRBD2 (5 bases each). Input material: peripheral blood or thyroid tissue (not recorded which). The CDR3 protein is CASSIHRDRNTGELFF. The CDR3 nucleotides read TGTGCCAGCAGCATCCACCGGGACCGAAACACCGGGGAGCTGTTTTTT.